Shown below are 27 T cell receptor beta chains from a single sample sequenced in a study of radiation and T cells in renal cell carcinoma. Indicated time point: blood 4 weeks post-SBRT, at nephrectomy. Treatment of the sample: 15 Gy SBRT to primary tumor, nephrectomy 4 weeks later. Clones were sequenced by immunoSEQ multiplex PCR, and TCRdb holds only the in-frame ones, with some missing. This table holds about 62,000 clones, about 83% found once. Sequencing was performed on blood, taken from a patient whose treatment included radiotherapy and nephrectomy. The receptors originated from a man in his 60s with renal cell carcinoma.

The rearrangement links TRBV18 to TRBJ2-5; 7 bases line up with TRBD2. CDR3 size: 14 residues. After removal of 3 bases from V and 4 bases from J, the junction contained 5 bases not matched to a gene. Germline CDR1 KGHSH, CDR2 LQKENI. The chain's CDR3 is CASSPPWEGETQYF. The CDR3 DNA reads as TGTGCCAGCTCACCGCCGTGGGAGGGAGAGACCCAGTACTTC.

The CDR3: CASSYGYSEKLFF. The CDR3 coding sequence is TGTGCCAGCAGCTATGGCTATTCGGAAAAACTGTTTTTT. This chain joins TRBV7-9 and TRBJ1-4, with D unresolved. Between the trimmed V and J ends, which lost 4 bases and 8 bases, there was a span of 11 bases. The V gene's germline CDR1 is SEHNR and CDR2 FQNEAQ (reference sequence). CDR3 length: 13 residues. Combining the CDR3 with reference TRBV7-9 and TRBJ1-4 gives the whole variable domain DTGVSQNPRHKITKRGQNVTFRCDPISEHNRLYWYRQTLGQGPEFLTYFQNEAQLEKSRLLSDRFSAERPKGSFSTLEIQRTEQGDSAMYLCASSYGYSEKLFFGSGTQLSVL.

CDR3 amino acids: CASSGGGVLYTF. The DNA of the CDR3 is TGTGCCAGCAGCGGGGGGGGCGTCCTCTACACCTTC. The chain employs TRBV27 and TRBJ1-2, with a tentative D call TRBD1 (6 bases). With 6 bases removed from V and 10 bases from J, the gap between germline ends came to 15 bases. This CDR3 has 12 residues. The germline gives CDR1 MNHEY, CDR2 SMNVEV (reference sequence).

The count of this clone is one. This chain links TRBV10-1 with TRBJ2-7; no definite D call. With 3 bases removed from V and 3 bases from J, the gap between germline ends came to 6 bases. The CDR3 consists of 12 residues. Germline CDR1 and CDR2: WNHNN and SYGVQD (reference sequence). CDR3 sequence reads: CASSEVGYEQYV. The DNA for the CDR3 is TGCGCCAGCAGTGAAGTAGGCTACGAGCAGTACGTC.

This chain joins TRBV11-2 and TRBJ2-7; D may be TRBD2 (6 bases). Per germline, CDR1 SGHAT and CDR2 FQNNGV. V lost 10 bases, J lost 0 bases, and 13 bases lay in between. This CDR3 spans 13 amino acids. In DNA form, the CDR3 reads TGTGCCACACCCCGGGACTTCTCCTACGAGCAGTACTTC. Its protein is CATPRDFSYEQYF.

The V and J genes are TRBV7-2 and TRBJ2-1; 9 bases are a match to TRBD1. Germline CDR1 is SGHTA and CDR2 is FQGNSA. The CDR3 covers 16 residues. V shed 0 bases, J shed 2 bases, and the junction held 2 bases outside the gene matches. The CDR3 reads CASSLATGGPYNEQFF. For the CDR3, the DNA is TGTGCCAGCAGCTTAGCGACAGGGGGACCCTACAATGAGCAGTTCTTC.

Only one count was recorded for this clone. DNA for the CDR3: TGTGCCAGCAGCGTGATTGGCGGGGAAGGGGAGACCCAGTACTTC. It encodes CASSVIGGEGETQYF. The V call is TRBV9, the J call TRBJ2-5; D is possibly TRBD2 (6 bases). From germline, CDR1 is SGDLS and CDR2 YYNGEE. This CDR3 comprises 15 residues. Between the trimmed V and J ends, which lost 2 bases and 5 bases, there was a span of 16 bases.

The CDR3 DNA sequence: TGTGCCAGCCTGGGCTCCTTTGGAAACACCATATATTTT. It codes for CASLGSFGNTIYF. V usage is TRBV7-9 and J usage is TRBJ1-3; D is unresolved. This CDR3 comprises 13 residues. With 8 bases removed from V and 3 bases from J, the gap between germline ends came to 11 bases. Germline V CDR1 and CDR2: SEHNR, FQNEAQ (reference sequence).

This rearrangement joins TRBV5-4 to TRBJ1-1; D is perhaps TRBD1 (6 bases). V was clipped by 4 bases and J by 6 bases, with 19 bases between them. CDR1 is SGHNT, CDR2 YYREEE, per germline (reference sequence). CDR3 size: 15 residues. The CDR3 loop reads CASSLGGQGYAEAFF. CDR3 DNA sequence: TGTGCCAGCAGCCTGGGGGGGCAGGGGTACGCTGAAGCTTTCTTT.

The chain has TRBV7-2 and TRBJ2-6; 8 bases align to TRBD2. Per the germline V gene, CDR1 is SGHTA and CDR2 is FQGNSA. CDR3 length: 17 amino acids. Germline trimming cut 1 base from V and 0 bases from J; bases unmatched to any gene: 2. The CDR3 loop is CASSLGSGISGANVLTF. Here the CDR3 DNA reads TGTGCCAGCAGCTTAGGTAGCGGGATCTCTGGGGCCAACGTCCTGACTTTC.

The chain links TRBV28 to TRBJ2-7, with 8 bases aligning to TRBD1. The CDR3 is made up of 13 amino acids. CDR1 MDHEN and CDR2 SYDVKM come from the germline V gene. With V trimmed by 8 bases and J by 3 bases, 6 bases remained unmatched. The DNA of the CDR3 is TGTGCCAGCGTCGGACAGGGCAACTACGAGCAGTACGTC. Residues: CASVGQGNYEQYV.

The DNA for the CDR3 is TGTGCCAGCTCTCTCTCGGCGTTCTCCTACAATGAGCAGTTCTTC. This encodes CASSLSAFSYNEQFF. The chain is built from TRBV18 and TRBJ2-1, with unresolved D. Per the germline V gene, CDR1 is KGHSH and CDR2 is LQKENI. The CDR3 extends over 15 amino acids. V lost 6 bases to trimming and J lost 0 bases, with 12 bases between them.

V is TRBV7-2 and J is TRBJ1-2; 10 nucleotides line up with TRBD1. Germline lookup yields CDR1 SGHTA and CDR2 FQGNSA. V lost 1 base, J lost 4 bases, and 15 bases stayed unmatched. The CDR3 spans 19 residues. The CDR3 here is CASSLDPGTGAREGYGYTF. CDR3 DNA: TGTGCCAGCAGCTTAGACCCCGGGACAGGGGCTCGAGAGGGCTATGGCTACACCTTC. Looking up the rest from reference TRBV7-2 and TRBJ1-2 gives the full variable domain: GAGVSQSPSNKVTEKGKDVELRCDPISGHTALYWYRQSLGQGLEFLIYFQGNSAPDKSGLPSDRFSAERTGGSVSTLTIQRTQQEDSAVYLCASSLDPGTGAREGYGYTFGSGTRLTVV.

This clone has only one observation. The genes are TRBV27 and TRBJ1-4; no clear D. The V gene's germline CDR1 is MNHEY and CDR2 SMNVEV (reference sequence). The CDR3 length is 14 residues. The V end was cut by 6 bases, the J end by 6 bases, with 14 bases between. CDR3 residues: CASRSVGLDEKLFF. CDR3 coding DNA: TGTGCCAGCAGATCGGTGGGCCTAGATGAAAAACTGTTTTTT.

The genes are TRBV6-6 and TRBJ1-6, with D unresolved. V shed 10 bases and J shed 6 bases, with 19 bases lying between them. Germline CDR1 reads MNHNY; CDR2 reads SVGAGI (reference sequence). This CDR3 is built from 15 residues. The CDR3 DNA follows: TGTGCCACCGTTGGGTCTCCAATGAGTAATTCACCCCTCCACTTT. Translated: CATVGSPMSNSPLHF.

The chain employs TRBV5-6 and TRBJ2-7; TRBD2 matches at 12 bases. V lost 4 bases to trimming and J lost 3 bases; unmatched junction nucleotides: 8. Germline lookup yields CDR1 SGHDT and CDR2 YYEEEE. The CDR3 contains 16 residues. This CDR3 reads CASSGPTSGSFYEQYV. CDR3 bases: TGTGCCAGCAGCGGCCCGACTAGCGGGAGTTTCTACGAGCAGTACGTC.

This clone showed up just once. The genes are TRBV28 and TRBJ2-1; the D call may be TRBD1 or TRBD2 (5 bases each). V lost 4 bases to trimming and J lost 6 bases, with 13 bases between them. This CDR3 contains 14 residues. The germline gives CDR1 MDHEN, CDR2 SYDVKM. The CDR3 loop is CASSYVNGGNEQFF. Written as DNA, the CDR3 is TGTGCCAGCAGTTACGTTAATGGGGGCAATGAGCAGTTCTTC. Based on the CDR3 plus reference TRBV28 and TRBJ2-1, the full variable domain is DVKVTQSSRYLVKRTGEKVFLECVQDMDHENMFWYRQDPGLGLRLIYFSYDVKMKEKGDIPEGYSVSREKKERFSLILESASTNQTSMYLCASSYVNGGNEQFFGPGTRLTVL.

The chain uses TRBV2 and TRBJ2-5, with D possibly matching TRBD1 (6 bases). Germline assignment: CDR1 SNHLY and CDR2 FYNNEI. The CDR3 has 14 residues. Trimming removed 6 bases at V and 4 bases at J, with 15 bases between. CDR3 sequence: CASRYYRDRETQYF. Here the CDR3 DNA reads TGTGCCAGCAGATATTACAGGGATCGAGAGACCCAGTACTTC.

The chain is built from TRBV6-1 and TRBJ2-3; no clear D. Germline CDR1 is MNHNS and CDR2 is SASEGT. With 1 base removed from V and 4 bases from J, the gap between germline ends came to 9 bases. The CDR3 is made up of 14 amino acids. The CDR3 DNA is TGTGCCAGCAGTGAAGGGTTGCAGCCAGATACGCAGTATTTT. Residues: CASSEGLQPDTQYF.

This clone was picked up many times. This chain links TRBV4-1 with TRBJ2-2; 8 bases agree with TRBD2. The germline V gene has CDR1 MGHRA and CDR2 YSYEKL. Germline trimming cut 8 bases from V and 6 bases from J; bases unmatched to any gene: 8. This CDR3 spans 14 amino acids. The CDR3 sequence: CASESGRNSGELFF. DNA for the CDR3: TGCGCCAGCGAGAGCGGGAGAAATTCCGGGGAGCTGTTTTTT.

V is TRBV9 and J is TRBJ2-1; 12 bases are shared with TRBD2. Germline V CDR1 and CDR2: SGDLS, YYNGEE. V lost 3 bases, J lost 5 bases, and 3 bases stayed unmatched. The CDR3 is made up of 15 amino acids. CDR3 nucleotide sequence: TGTGCCAGCAGCGACGGACTAGCGGGGCACAATGAGCAGTTCTTC. As protein: CASSDGLAGHNEQFF.

The chain carries TRBV6-1 and TRBJ2-3; 9 nucleotides line up with TRBD1. The CDR3 is 14 residues long. CDR1 is MNHNS, CDR2 SASEGT, per germline. With 5 bases clipped from V and 3 bases from J, the junction kept 3 bases outside the gene matches. The CDR3 DNA reads as TGTGCCAGCAGTCAACAGGGGGCGACAGATACGCAGTATTTT. This codes for CASSQQGATDTQYF.

The chain carries TRBV9 and TRBJ2-1, with D maybe TRBD1 (5 bases). Trimming stripped 0 bases from V and 5 bases from J, with 12 bases between. The CDR3 length is 15 residues. In germline, CDR1 is SGDLS, CDR2 YYNGEE. In DNA, the CDR3 is TGTGCCAGCAGCGTAGGGGGCTCTCTCCACAATGAGCAGTTCTTC. This sequence encodes CASSVGGSLHNEQFF.

This clone is a singleton in its sample. The rearrangement joins TRBV7-9 to TRBJ2-5, with 13 bases matching TRBD2. CDR1 and CDR2 (germline): SEHNR, FQNEAQ (reference sequence). The length of the CDR3 is 15 residues. The J segment lost 5 bases and the V segment lost 6 bases, leaving 6 bases of the junction unmatched. The chain's CDR3 is CASRRTSGSLETQYF. The CDR3 nucleotides read TGTGCCAGCAGAAGGACTAGCGGGAGTTTGGAGACCCAGTACTTC.

This clone was recorded only once. V gene TRBV15 combines with J gene TRBJ1-1, with unresolved D. Germline CDR1 LNHNV, CDR2 YYDKDF (reference sequence). The CDR3 loop spans 16 amino acids. Deletions cut 1 base from V and 0 bases from J, with 12 bases between. In DNA, the CDR3 is TGTGCCACCAGCAGAGGGGAGACTGTCCTGAACACTGAAGCTTTCTTT. Translating gives CATSRGETVLNTEAFF.

J is TRBJ2-3 and V is TRBV10-2, with 15 bases matching TRBD2. Germline-derived CDR1 and CDR2 are WSHSY and SAAADI. The CDR3 is 18 residues long. Trimming at V came to 3 bases and at J to 0 bases, leaving 4 bases not matched to a gene. CDR3 DNA: TGCGCCAGCAGTGAAGGGACTAGCGGGAGGTCTAGCACAGATACGCAGTATTTT. It translates to CASSEGTSGRSSTDTQYF.

The genes are TRBV9 and TRBJ2-6; D uncertain. This CDR3 spans 15 amino acids. Germline-derived CDR1 and CDR2 are SGDLS and YYNGEE. V dropped 4 bases and J dropped 4 bases, with 12 bases sitting between them. The chain's CDR3 is CASSLPFGGANVLTF. In nucleotides, the CDR3 is TGTGCCAGCAGCCTTCCTTTCGGCGGGGCCAACGTCCTGACTTTC. Complete variable domain (other parts from reference TRBV9 and TRBJ2-6): DSGVTQTPKHLITATGQRVTLRCSPRSGDLSVYWYQQSLDQGLQFLIQYYNGEERAKGNILERFSAQQFPDLHSELNLSSLELGDSALYFCASSLPFGGANVLTFGAGSRLTVL.